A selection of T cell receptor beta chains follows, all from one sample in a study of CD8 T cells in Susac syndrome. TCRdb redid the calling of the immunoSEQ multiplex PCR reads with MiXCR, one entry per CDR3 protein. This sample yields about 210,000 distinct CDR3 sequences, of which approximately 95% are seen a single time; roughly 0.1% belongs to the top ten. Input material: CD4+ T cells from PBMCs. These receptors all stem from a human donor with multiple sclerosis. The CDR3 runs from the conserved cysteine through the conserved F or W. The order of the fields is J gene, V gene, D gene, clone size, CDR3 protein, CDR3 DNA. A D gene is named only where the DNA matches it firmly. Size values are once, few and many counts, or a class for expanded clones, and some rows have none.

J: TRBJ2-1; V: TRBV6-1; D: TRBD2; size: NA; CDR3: CASGDPVGRTNNEQFF; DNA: TGTGCCAGCGGCGACCCTGTCGGGAGGACCAACAATGAGCAGTTCTTC
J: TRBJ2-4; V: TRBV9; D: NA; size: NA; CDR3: CASSVSGDPAKNIQYF; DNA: TGTGCCAGCAGCGTTTCTGGGGACCCAGCCAAAAACATTCAGTACTTC
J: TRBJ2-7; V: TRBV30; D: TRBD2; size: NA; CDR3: CAWSYGGSMDLVHEQYF; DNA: TGTGCCTGGAGTTACGGCGGGAGTATGGATTTGGTCCACGAGCAGTACTTC
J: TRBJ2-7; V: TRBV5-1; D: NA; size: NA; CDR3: CASSLDGTPVYEQYF; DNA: TGCGCCAGCAGCTTGGATGGGACCCCGGTCTACGAGCAGTACTTC
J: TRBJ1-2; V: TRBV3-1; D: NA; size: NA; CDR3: CASSHPRGGYTF; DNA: TGTGCCAGCAGCCATCCACGCGGTGGCTACACCTTC
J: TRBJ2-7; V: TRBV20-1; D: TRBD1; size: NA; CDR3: CSASYPGQGSEQYF; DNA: TGCAGTGCCAGCTACCCGGGACAGGGGAGCGAGCAGTACTTC
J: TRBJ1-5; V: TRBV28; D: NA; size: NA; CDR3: CASRLEAGGGSNQPQHF; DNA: TGTGCCAGCAGATTAGAGGCTGGGGGAGGTAGCAATCAGCCCCAGCATTTT
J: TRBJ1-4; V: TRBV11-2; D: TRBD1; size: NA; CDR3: CASSPGQGPLSNEKLFF; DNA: TGTGCCAGCAGCCCAGGACAGGGGCCGTTGTCTAATGAAAAACTGTTTTTT
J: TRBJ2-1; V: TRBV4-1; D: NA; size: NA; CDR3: CASSQVGNNNEQFF; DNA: TGCGCCAGCAGCCAAGTGGGGAATAACAATGAGCAGTTCTTC
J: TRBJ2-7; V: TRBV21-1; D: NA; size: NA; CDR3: CASSAFRDRVHEQYF; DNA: TGTGCCAGCAGCGCATTCCGGGACAGGGTCCACGAGCAGTACTTC
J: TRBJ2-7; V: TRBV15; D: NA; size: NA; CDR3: CATSRDLFVGRQYF; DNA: TGTGCCACCAGCAGAGATTTATTTGTTGGACGACAGTACTTC
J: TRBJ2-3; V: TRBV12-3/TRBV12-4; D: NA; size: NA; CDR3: CASRPGHSTDTQYF; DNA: TGTGCCAGCAGGCCGGGACACAGCACAGATACGCAGTATTTT
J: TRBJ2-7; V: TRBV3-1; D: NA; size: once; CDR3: CASSQRRSSYEQYF; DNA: TGTGCCAGCAGTCAAAGACGGAGCTCCTACGAGCAGTACTTC
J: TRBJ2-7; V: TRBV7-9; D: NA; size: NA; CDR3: CASSLASGWDEQYF; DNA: TGTGCCAGCAGCTTAGCTTCCGGTTGGGACGAGCAGTACTTC
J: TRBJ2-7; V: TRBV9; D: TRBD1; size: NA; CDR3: CASSVAGQGIGEQYF; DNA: TGTGCCAGCAGCGTAGCTGGACAGGGGATCGGCGAGCAGTACTTC
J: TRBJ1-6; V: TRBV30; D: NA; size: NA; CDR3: CAWSVGVSPLHF; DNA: TGTGCCTGGAGTGTTGGGGTTTCACCCCTCCACTTT
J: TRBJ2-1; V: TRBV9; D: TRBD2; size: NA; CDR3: CASSDPLIAGVWNEQFF; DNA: TGTGCCAGCAGCGACCCGTTGATAGCGGGAGTGTGGAATGAGCAGTTCTTC
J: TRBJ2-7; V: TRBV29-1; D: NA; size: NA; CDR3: CSVAVGLYEQYF; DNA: TGCAGCGTTGCGGTGGGGCTTTACGAGCAGTACTTC
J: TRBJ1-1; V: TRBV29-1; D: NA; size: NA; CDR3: CSVRGESTEAFF; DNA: TGCAGCGTTAGGGGCGAGAGCACTGAAGCTTTCTTT
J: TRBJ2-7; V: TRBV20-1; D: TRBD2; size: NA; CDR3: CSAGRSGRTYEQYF; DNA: TGCAGTGCTGGGAGAAGCGGGAGGACCTACGAGCAGTACTTC
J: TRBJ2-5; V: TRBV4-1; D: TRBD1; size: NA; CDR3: CASSQAGTGKETQYF; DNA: TGCGCCAGCAGCCAGGCCGGGACAGGAAAAGAGACCCAGTACTTC
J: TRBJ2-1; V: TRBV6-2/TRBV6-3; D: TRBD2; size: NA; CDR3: CASKASGSYEQFF; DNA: TGTGCCAGCAAGGCTAGCGGGAGCTATGAGCAGTTCTTC
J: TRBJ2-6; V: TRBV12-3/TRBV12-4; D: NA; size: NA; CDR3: CASRKRGAGANVLTF; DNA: TGTGCCAGCAGGAAGAGGGGAGCCGGGGCCAACGTCCTGACTTTC
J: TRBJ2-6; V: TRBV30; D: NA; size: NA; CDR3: CAWRANVLTF; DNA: TGTGCCTGGCGGGCCAACGTCCTGACTTTC
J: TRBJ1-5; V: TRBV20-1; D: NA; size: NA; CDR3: CSARFAVDQPQHF; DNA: TGCAGTGCTAGATTTGCTGTGGATCAGCCCCAGCATTTT
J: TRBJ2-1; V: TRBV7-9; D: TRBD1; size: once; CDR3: CASSFETGYNEQFF; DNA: TGTGCCAGCAGCTTCGAGACAGGGTACAATGAGCAGTTCTTC
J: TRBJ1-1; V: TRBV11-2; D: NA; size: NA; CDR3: CASSQDSGTEAFF; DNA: TGTGCCAGCAGCCAAGATTCGGGCACTGAAGCTTTCTTT
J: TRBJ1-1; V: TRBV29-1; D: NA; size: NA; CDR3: CSAAFVNTEAFF; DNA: TGCAGCGCCGCGTTCGTGAACACTGAAGCTTTCTTT
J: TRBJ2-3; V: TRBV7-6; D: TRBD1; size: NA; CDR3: CASSRQGRTGTDTQYF; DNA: TGTGCCAGCAGTAGACAGGGCCGGACGGGCACAGATACGCAGTATTTT
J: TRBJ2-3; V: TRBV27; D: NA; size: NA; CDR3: CASSLAHTQYF; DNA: TGTGCCAGCAGTTTAGCCCATACGCAGTATTTT
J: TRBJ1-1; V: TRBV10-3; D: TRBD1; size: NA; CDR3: CAISDRRGQAEAFF; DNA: TGTGCCATCAGTGACAGAAGGGGGCAGGCTGAAGCTTTCTTT
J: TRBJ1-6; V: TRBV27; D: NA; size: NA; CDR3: CARQRFDRYNNSPLHF; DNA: TGTGCCCGCCAGAGATTCGACCGATACAATAATTCACCCCTCCACTTT
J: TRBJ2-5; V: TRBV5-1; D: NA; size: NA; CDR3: CASSLESSRETQYF; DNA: TGCGCCAGCAGCTTGGAGTCGTCCCGGGAGACCCAGTACTTC
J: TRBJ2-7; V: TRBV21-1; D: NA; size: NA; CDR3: CASTSTSGRSYEQYF; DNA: TGTGCCAGCACCTCGACTAGCGGGAGGTCCTACGAGCAGTACTTC
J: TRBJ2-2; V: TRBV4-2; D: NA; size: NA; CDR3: CASSQDFGGHTGELFF; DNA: TGTGCCAGCAGCCAAGATTTCGGGGGGCACACCGGGGAGCTGTTTTTT
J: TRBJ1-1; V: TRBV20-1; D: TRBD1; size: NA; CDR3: CSASRAGGNTEAFF; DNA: TGCAGTGCTAGCCGGGCAGGGGGGAACACTGAAGCTTTCTTT
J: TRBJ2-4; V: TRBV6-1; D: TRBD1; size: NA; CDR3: CASRVTGVDTKNIQYF; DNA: TGTGCCAGCAGGGTGACAGGGGTTGATACCAAAAACATTCAGTACTTC
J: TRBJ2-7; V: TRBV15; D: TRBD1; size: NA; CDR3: CATSRSRQGREQYF; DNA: TGTGCCACCAGCAGAAGCAGACAGGGGAGGGAGCAGTACTTC
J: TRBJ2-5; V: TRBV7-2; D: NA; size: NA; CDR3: CASSLAHAGMETQYF; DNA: TGTGCCAGCAGCTTAGCGCACGCGGGGATGGAGACCCAGTACTTC
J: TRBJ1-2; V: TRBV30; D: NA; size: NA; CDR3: CAWSDYGDGYTF; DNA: TGTGCCTGGAGTGATTATGGGGATGGCTACACCTTC
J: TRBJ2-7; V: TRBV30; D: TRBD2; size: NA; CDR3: CAWSSGNSYEQYF; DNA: TGTGCCTGGAGTAGCGGGAACTCCTACGAGCAGTACTTC
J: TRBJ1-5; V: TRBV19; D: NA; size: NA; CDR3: CASSIHHLLRDVQPQHF; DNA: TGTGCCAGTAGCATACACCACTTGCTCAGGGATGTACAGCCCCAGCATTTT
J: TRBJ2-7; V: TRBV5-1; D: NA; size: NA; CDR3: CASSLAQDAASSYEQYF; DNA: TGCGCCAGCAGCTTGGCCCAGGATGCCGCGAGCTCCTACGAGCAGTACTTC
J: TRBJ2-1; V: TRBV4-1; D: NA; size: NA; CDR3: CASGRALSSYNEQFF; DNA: TGCGCCAGCGGGCGGGCACTCAGCTCCTACAATGAGCAGTTCTTC
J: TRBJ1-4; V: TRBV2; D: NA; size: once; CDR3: CASSGTGSTGEKLFF; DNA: TGTGCCAGCAGTGGTACAGGAAGCACGGGGGAAAAACTGTTTTTT
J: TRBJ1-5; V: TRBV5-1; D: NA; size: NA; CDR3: CASSLDGSNQPQHF; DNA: TGCGCCAGCAGCTTGGACGGAAGCAATCAGCCCCAGCATTTT
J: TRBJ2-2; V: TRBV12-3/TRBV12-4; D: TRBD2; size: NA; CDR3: CASSLEGLITGELFF; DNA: TGTGCCAGCAGTTTAGAGGGACTAATCACCGGGGAGCTGTTTTTT
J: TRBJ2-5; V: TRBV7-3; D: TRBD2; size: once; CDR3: CASSQLAGVGETQYF; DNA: TGTGCCAGCAGCCAGCTAGCGGGAGTAGGAGAGACCCAGTACTTC
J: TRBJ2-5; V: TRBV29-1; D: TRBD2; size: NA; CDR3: CSVEGLAGGFQETQYF; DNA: TGCAGCGTTGAAGGACTAGCGGGGGGGTTCCAAGAGACCCAGTACTTC
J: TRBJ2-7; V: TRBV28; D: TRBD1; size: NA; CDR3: CASSLTTGATNEQYF; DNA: TGTGCCAGCAGTTTAACGACAGGGGCGACCAACGAGCAGTACTTC
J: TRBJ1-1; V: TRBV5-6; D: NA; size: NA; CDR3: CASSSLRVMNTEAFF; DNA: TGTGCCAGCAGCTCGCTCAGGGTTATGAACACTGAAGCTTTCTTT
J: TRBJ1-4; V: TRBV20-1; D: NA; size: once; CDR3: CSARDGRQNEKLFF; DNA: TGCAGTGCTAGAGACGGCCGGCAGAATGAAAAACTGTTTTTT
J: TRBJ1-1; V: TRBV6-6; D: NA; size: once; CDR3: CASSYNTVNTEAFF; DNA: TGTGCCAGCAGTTACAACACAGTGAACACTGAAGCTTTCTTT
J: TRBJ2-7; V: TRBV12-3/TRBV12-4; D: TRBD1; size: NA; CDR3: CASSSGQGYSYEQYF; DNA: TGTGCCAGCAGTTCGGGACAGGGGTACTCCTACGAGCAGTACTTC
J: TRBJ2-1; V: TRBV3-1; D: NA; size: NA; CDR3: CASSQAGADEQFF; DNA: TGTGCCAGCAGCCAGGCAGGGGCTGACGAGCAGTTCTTC